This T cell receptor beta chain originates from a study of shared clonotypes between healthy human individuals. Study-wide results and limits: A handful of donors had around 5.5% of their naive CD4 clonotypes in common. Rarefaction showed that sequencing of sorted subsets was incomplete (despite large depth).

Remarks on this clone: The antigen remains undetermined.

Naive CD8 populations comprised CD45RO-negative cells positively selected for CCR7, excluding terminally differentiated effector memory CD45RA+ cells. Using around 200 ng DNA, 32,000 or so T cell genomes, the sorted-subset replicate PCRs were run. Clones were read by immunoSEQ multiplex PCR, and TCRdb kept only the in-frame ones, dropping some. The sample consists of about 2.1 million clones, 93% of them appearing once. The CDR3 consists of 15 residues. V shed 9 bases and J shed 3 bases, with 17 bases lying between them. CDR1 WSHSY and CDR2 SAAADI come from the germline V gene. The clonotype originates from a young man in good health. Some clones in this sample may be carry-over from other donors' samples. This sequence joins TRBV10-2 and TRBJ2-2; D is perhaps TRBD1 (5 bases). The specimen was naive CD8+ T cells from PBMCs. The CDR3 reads CASKGLVVDTGELFF. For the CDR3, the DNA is TGCGCCAGTAAGGGGTTAGTGGTAGACACCGGGGAGCTGTTTTTT.